These T cell receptor beta chains were read from a single sample in a study of blood T cells in healthy people across ages. TCRdb re-derived calls from the 5' RACE reads in MiXCR, one entry per CDR3 protein. The sample comprises fewer than 1 million distinct CDR3 sequences, under 45% of which are singletons, and around 21% rests with the top ten. Material: blood. All receptors derive from a man between 60 and 70 years old in good health. Each CDR3 is given with its conserved first and last residue. D genes are given only for firm matches. Not all rows give a size; the values are once, few, many and, for expanded clones, a class.

d_gene: TRBD2
j_gene: TRBJ2-1
abundance: .
v_gene: TRBV20-1
CDR3nt: TGCAGTGCGACGACCCCGGGACTAGCGCTCAATGAGCAGTTCTTC
CDR3aa: CSATTPGLALNEQFF

d_gene: TRBD1
j_gene: TRBJ1-2
abundance: .
v_gene: TRBV7-2
CDR3nt: TGTGCCAGCAGCTTAGTAAGGGGACAGGGGAATGAGTTAGGTGGCTACACCTTC
CDR3aa: CASSLVRGQGNELGGYTF

d_gene: .
j_gene: TRBJ2-7
abundance: .
v_gene: TRBV20-1
CDR3nt: TGCAGTCCTCTGGGGCGGTGGTCCTACGAGCAGTACTTC
CDR3aa: CSPLGRWSYEQYF

d_gene: .
j_gene: TRBJ2-1
abundance: .
v_gene: TRBV11-3
CDR3nt: TGTGCCAGCAGCTATACGACAGGCGATGAGCAGTTCTTC
CDR3aa: CASSYTTGDEQFF

d_gene: TRBD1
j_gene: TRBJ2-7
abundance: .
v_gene: TRBV13
CDR3nt: TGTGCCAGCAGCCCGAGACAGGGGCCGGACGAGCAGTACTTC
CDR3aa: CASSPRQGPDEQYF

d_gene: TRBD1
j_gene: TRBJ2-5
abundance: few
v_gene: TRBV3-1
CDR3nt: TGTGCCAGCACCCTCCGACAGGGGAGTTCCAATCCCGGCCAGGAGACCCAGTACTTC
CDR3aa: CASTLRQGSSNPGQETQYF

d_gene: TRBD2
j_gene: TRBJ2-3
abundance: few
v_gene: TRBV4-3
CDR3nt: TGCGCCAGCAGCCATCGGGGGGACTCCCAAATATCTGATACGCAGTATTTT
CDR3aa: CASSHRGDSQISDTQYF

d_gene: .
j_gene: TRBJ2-3
abundance: .
v_gene: TRBV5-1
CDR3nt: TGCGCCAGCAGCTTGGGGGGTGCAATTAGCACAGATACGCAGTATTTT
CDR3aa: CASSLGGAISTDTQYF

d_gene: .
j_gene: TRBJ2-7
abundance: few
v_gene: TRBV6-5
CDR3nt: TGTGCCAGCAGGATCTCGGGTATCTCAGCATACGAGCAGTACTTC
CDR3aa: CASRISGISAYEQYF

d_gene: .
j_gene: TRBJ2-3
abundance: .
v_gene: TRBV29-1
CDR3nt: TGCAGCGTTGCAGTCGGCACGGTATCAAATACGCAGTATTTT
CDR3aa: CSVAVGTVSNTQYF

d_gene: TRBD2
j_gene: TRBJ2-3
abundance: many
v_gene: TRBV19
CDR3nt: TGTGCCAGTAGGCCGCCAAGAGGGACTAGCCCGCAGTATTTT
CDR3aa: CASRPPRGTSPQYF

d_gene: .
j_gene: TRBJ1-2
abundance: .
v_gene: TRBV29-1
CDR3nt: TGCAGCGTTGAAGATCAGGAGAGGCGGGGGGGCTACACCTTC
CDR3aa: CSVEDQERRGGYTF

d_gene: .
j_gene: TRBJ2-1
abundance: .
v_gene: TRBV7-6
CDR3nt: TGTGCCAGCAGTTTAACCCGGGGGGCCGGGAATGAGCAGTTCTTC
CDR3aa: CASSLTRGAGNEQFF

d_gene: .
j_gene: TRBJ2-7
abundance: few
v_gene: TRBV5-6
CDR3nt: TGTGCCAGCAGCTTGGAAGGGGAGACCTACGAGCAGTACTTC
CDR3aa: CASSLEGETYEQYF

d_gene: TRBD2
j_gene: TRBJ2-1
abundance: few
v_gene: TRBV20-1
CDR3nt: TGCAGTGCTAGAGATGAGGAGCGGGGGGGCCTTGGTGAGCAGTTCTTC
CDR3aa: CSARDEERGGLGEQFF

d_gene: .
j_gene: TRBJ2-3
abundance: .
v_gene: TRBV5-5
CDR3nt: TGTGCCAGCAGCACGACCTCTAGCACAGATACGCAGTATTTT
CDR3aa: CASSTTSSTDTQYF

d_gene: TRBD2
j_gene: TRBJ2-7
abundance: .
v_gene: TRBV20-1
CDR3nt: TGCAGTGCTAGAGGTAGCGGGGGGGCCTACGAGCAGTACTTC
CDR3aa: CSARGSGGAYEQYF

d_gene: TRBD1
j_gene: TRBJ2-4
abundance: few
v_gene: TRBV7-8
CDR3nt: TGTGCCAGCAGCCGAGGGGACAGGAATGACATTCAGTACTTC
CDR3aa: CASSRGDRNDIQYF

d_gene: .
j_gene: TRBJ2-1
abundance: .
v_gene: TRBV10-3
CDR3nt: TGTGCCATCAGTGAAAATCCGGGACCCGTGGATGAGCAGTTCTTC
CDR3aa: CAISENPGPVDEQFF

d_gene: .
j_gene: TRBJ1-2
abundance: few
v_gene: TRBV4-1
CDR3nt: TGCGCCAGCAGCCAAGGCTCCGGACAGTACGGCTATGGCTACACCTTC
CDR3aa: CASSQGSGQYGYGYTF

d_gene: .
j_gene: TRBJ2-2
abundance: .
v_gene: TRBV7-2
CDR3nt: TGTGCCAGCAGCTTAGATCGGGGGCCGAACACCGGGGAGCTGTTTTTT
CDR3aa: CASSLDRGPNTGELFF

d_gene: .
j_gene: TRBJ2-3
abundance: .
v_gene: TRBV4-1
CDR3nt: TGCGCCAGCAGCCAAGGGGCCCCCGGCAGAAGCACAGATACGCAGTATTTT
CDR3aa: CASSQGAPGRSTDTQYF

d_gene: TRBD1
j_gene: TRBJ1-5
abundance: .
v_gene: TRBV10-3
CDR3nt: TGTGCCATCAGTGAGTCGGGGGCAGGGGGCGACCAGCCCCAGCATTTT
CDR3aa: CAISESGAGGDQPQHF

d_gene: .
j_gene: TRBJ2-3
abundance: .
v_gene: TRBV20-1
CDR3nt: TGCAGTGCTAGACTTCTCGGGACCGGAAGCACAGATACGCAGTATTTT
CDR3aa: CSARLLGTGSTDTQYF

d_gene: .
j_gene: TRBJ1-1
abundance: .
v_gene: TRBV6-2/TRBV6-3
CDR3nt: TGTGCCAGCAGTTACAACGGCAGGGGAGGACTTGAAGCTTTCTTT
CDR3aa: CASSYNGRGGLEAFF

d_gene: .
j_gene: TRBJ2-7
abundance: .
v_gene: TRBV11-2
CDR3nt: TGTGCCAGCAGCAAGAAGTGGAGGCCAAACTCCTACGAGCAGCACTTC
CDR3aa: CASSKKWRPNSYEQHF

d_gene: .
j_gene: TRBJ1-1
abundance: few
v_gene: TRBV5-1
CDR3nt: TGCGCCAGCAGATATGACAGGAACACTGAAGCTTTCTTT
CDR3aa: CASRYDRNTEAFF

d_gene: .
j_gene: TRBJ2-1
abundance: few
v_gene: TRBV18
CDR3nt: TGTGCCAGCTCACCACAAGGGGTGAACTCCTACAATGAGCAGTTCTTC
CDR3aa: CASSPQGVNSYNEQFF

d_gene: TRBD1
j_gene: TRBJ2-3
abundance: .
v_gene: TRBV13
CDR3nt: TGTGCCAGCAGCCTAGACAGGGGGATCACAGATACGCAGTATTTT
CDR3aa: CASSLDRGITDTQYF

d_gene: .
j_gene: TRBJ2-2
abundance: .
v_gene: TRBV7-2
CDR3nt: TGTGCCAGCAGCCAGTCGGGGACCGGGGAGCTGTTTTTT
CDR3aa: CASSQSGTGELFF

d_gene: .
j_gene: TRBJ1-1
abundance: .
v_gene: TRBV25-1
CDR3nt: TGTGCCAGCAGTGCCGCCGGGGGGAACACTGAAGCTTTCTTT
CDR3aa: CASSAAGGNTEAFF